A selection of T cell receptor beta chains follows, all from one sample in a study of neurological immune-mediated disorders. MiXCR, run by TCRdb on the 5' RACE reads, gives a single entry per CDR3 protein. The sample yields just under 45,000 distinct CDR3 sequences, about 12% seen once. The source material was PBMCs. All receptors come from a female donor in good health. CDR3s include the opening cysteine and the closing phenylalanine or tryptophan. A D gene is named only where the DNA matches it firmly. Clone size is given for some rows only: seen once, a few or many times, or a class if the clone is expanded.

cdr3_nt: TGTGCCAGCGCATCGGCGGGGGGCTCGGCAGATACGCAGTATTTT
cdr3_aa: CASASAGGSADTQYF
clone_size: many
j_call: TRBJ2-3
d_call: TRBD2
v_call: TRBV3-1

cdr3_nt: TGCAGTTCCTATCCTGCTTGGGCGGCCTATGGCTACACCTTC
cdr3_aa: CSSYPAWAAYGYTF
clone_size: NA
j_call: TRBJ1-2
d_call: NA
v_call: TRBV20-1

cdr3_nt: TGTGCCAGCAGCCAACAATACGAGCAGTACTTC
cdr3_aa: CASSQQYEQYF
clone_size: many
j_call: TRBJ2-7
d_call: NA
v_call: TRBV3-1

cdr3_nt: TGTGCCAGCAGTTCCGGACCCGGACTAGCGAGTTCTGAGCAGTTCTTC
cdr3_aa: CASSSGPGLASSEQFF
clone_size: many
j_call: TRBJ2-1
d_call: TRBD2
v_call: TRBV12-3/TRBV12-4

cdr3_nt: TGTGCCAGCAGCCCCCCCGTGACTAGCCCATTCTTC
cdr3_aa: CASSPPVTSPFF
clone_size: many
j_call: TRBJ2-1
d_call: TRBD2
v_call: TRBV7-2

cdr3_nt: TGTGCCAGCAGTGACAGCGGACCGAACACCGGGGAGCTGTTTTTT
cdr3_aa: CASSDSGPNTGELFF
clone_size: many
j_call: TRBJ2-2
d_call: NA
v_call: TRBV12-3/TRBV12-4

cdr3_nt: TGTGCCAGTAGTAATTGGGACAGGGGTGTTAGGGATACGCAGTATTTT
cdr3_aa: CASSNWDRGVRDTQYF
clone_size: few
j_call: TRBJ2-3
d_call: TRBD1
v_call: TRBV19

cdr3_nt: TGCGCCAGCAGCTTGTTGGAGAACACTGAAGCTTTCTTT
cdr3_aa: CASSLLENTEAFF
clone_size: many
j_call: TRBJ1-1
d_call: NA
v_call: TRBV5-1

cdr3_nt: TGTGCCAGCAGCTACCGTCCGAAGGACACTGAAGCTTTCTTT
cdr3_aa: CASSYRPKDTEAFF
clone_size: many
j_call: TRBJ1-1
d_call: NA
v_call: TRBV7-9

cdr3_nt: TGTGCCAGCAGCAAGACAACCGTCGGGGCGGGAGGAGGAAAGGATACGCAGTATTTT
cdr3_aa: CASSKTTVGAGGGKDTQYF
clone_size: many
j_call: TRBJ2-3
d_call: TRBD2
v_call: TRBV7-3

cdr3_nt: TGCAGTGCTTTTCCCATAGCGGATCCCACAGATACGCAGTATTTT
cdr3_aa: CSAFPIADPTDTQYF
clone_size: many
j_call: TRBJ2-3
d_call: NA
v_call: TRBV20-1

cdr3_nt: TGCAGTGCTAGAGATAGGAGGGGAATAGGTGGAAACACCATATATTTT
cdr3_aa: CSARDRRGIGGNTIYF
clone_size: many
j_call: TRBJ1-3
d_call: NA
v_call: TRBV20-1

cdr3_nt: TGCGCCAGCAGTCCCGCCGGGGGCCACGAGCAGTACTTC
cdr3_aa: CASSPAGGHEQYF
clone_size: many
j_call: TRBJ2-7
d_call: NA
v_call: TRBV5-1

cdr3_nt: TGCAGTGGGGGGGCTAGCGGGAGGGCGGAGACCCAGTACTTC
cdr3_aa: CSGGASGRAETQYF
clone_size: many
j_call: TRBJ2-5
d_call: TRBD2
v_call: TRBV20-1

cdr3_nt: TGCAGTGCTAGAGGGGCGGGGGATGCATGGTACGAGCAGTACTTC
cdr3_aa: CSARGAGDAWYEQYF
clone_size: many
j_call: TRBJ2-7
d_call: TRBD2
v_call: TRBV20-1

cdr3_nt: TGTGCCAGCGGCACGACCGGGACTAGCGGGAGTCATCCTCGCAATGAGCAGTTCTTC
cdr3_aa: CASGTTGTSGSHPRNEQFF
clone_size: many
j_call: TRBJ2-1
d_call: TRBD2
v_call: TRBV7-8

cdr3_nt: TGCAGTGTTCGGAAGGACAGGGGGTCACTAGCCAAAAACATTCAGTACTTC
cdr3_aa: CSVRKDRGSLAKNIQYF
clone_size: many
j_call: TRBJ2-4
d_call: TRBD1
v_call: TRBV20-1

cdr3_nt: TGTGCCAGCGGGACAGGGACCCTCTATGGCTACACCTTC
cdr3_aa: CASGTGTLYGYTF
clone_size: many
j_call: TRBJ1-2
d_call: TRBD1
v_call: TRBV7-8

cdr3_nt: TGCGCCAGCAGCTTGGGCAGCTCCTACGAGCAGTACTTC
cdr3_aa: CASSLGSSYEQYF
clone_size: medium-sized
j_call: TRBJ2-7
d_call: NA
v_call: TRBV5-1

cdr3_nt: TGTGCCAGCAGCTTAGAGTTCGGCAGGGCATCGGGGGTGAACACTGAAGCTTTCTTT
cdr3_aa: CASSLEFGRASGVNTEAFF
clone_size: many
j_call: TRBJ1-1
d_call: NA
v_call: TRBV7-9

cdr3_nt: TGTGCCAGCCAGGCGGGGGCCATCCTATATGGCTACACCTTC
cdr3_aa: CASQAGAILYGYTF
clone_size: NA
j_call: TRBJ1-2
d_call: NA
v_call: TRBV2

cdr3_nt: TGCGCCAGCAGCTTGGGCGGACAGGGATCCTACGAGCAGTACTTC
cdr3_aa: CASSLGGQGSYEQYF
clone_size: many
j_call: TRBJ2-7
d_call: TRBD1
v_call: TRBV5-1

cdr3_nt: TGTGCCAGCAGCTTGGCAGCCAACTATAATTCACCCCTCCACTTT
cdr3_aa: CASSLAANYNSPLHF
clone_size: few
j_call: TRBJ1-6
d_call: NA
v_call: TRBV7-8

cdr3_nt: TGTGCTAGCTCACCACCCTTGCAGAACACTGAAGCTTTCTTT
cdr3_aa: CASSPPLQNTEAFF
clone_size: NA
j_call: TRBJ1-1
d_call: NA
v_call: TRBV18

cdr3_nt: TGCGCCAGCAGCTCCGGGACACACACTGAAGCTTTCTTT
cdr3_aa: CASSSGTHTEAFF
clone_size: NA
j_call: TRBJ1-1
d_call: NA
v_call: TRBV5-1

cdr3_nt: TGTGCCAGCAGCACAGGGACGGCGTGGATCTACGAGCAGTACTTC
cdr3_aa: CASSTGTAWIYEQYF
clone_size: many
j_call: TRBJ2-7
d_call: NA
v_call: TRBV5-5

cdr3_nt: TGTGCCAGCAGCTTAAGTTCGAGGGTCTCCTCTGGCTACACCTTC
cdr3_aa: CASSLSSRVSSGYTF
clone_size: many
j_call: TRBJ1-2
d_call: NA
v_call: TRBV7-9

cdr3_nt: TGTGCCAGCAGCTTAGGGACAGGGGCTTCATACAATGAGCAGTTCTTC
cdr3_aa: CASSLGTGASYNEQFF
clone_size: many
j_call: TRBJ2-1
d_call: TRBD1
v_call: TRBV11-2

cdr3_nt: TGCAGTGCTAGGGGAGAGATCACCCTTAGCAATCAGCCCCAGCATTTT
cdr3_aa: CSARGEITLSNQPQHF
clone_size: many
j_call: TRBJ1-5
d_call: NA
v_call: TRBV20-1

cdr3_nt: TGTGACATCAGCCGAACTGGGTACAGGGGTTCCTACGAGCAGTACTTC
cdr3_aa: CDISRTGYRGSYEQYF
clone_size: NA
j_call: TRBJ2-7
d_call: TRBD1
v_call: TRBV10-3

cdr3_nt: TGCGCCAGCAGCTTGGAGGATAGGAGGAACACTGAAGCTTTCTTT
cdr3_aa: CASSLEDRRNTEAFF
clone_size: many
j_call: TRBJ1-1
d_call: NA
v_call: TRBV5-1

cdr3_nt: TGTGCCAGCAGCCCTCCCAGGCGAAGCTCCTACGAGCAGTACTTC
cdr3_aa: CASSPPRRSSYEQYF
clone_size: many
j_call: TRBJ2-7
d_call: NA
v_call: TRBV3-1

cdr3_nt: TGTGCCAGCAGCGCAAGGCCGGGGAAAGCTTTCTTT
cdr3_aa: CASSARPGKAFF
clone_size: many
j_call: TRBJ1-1
d_call: NA
v_call: TRBV3-1

cdr3_nt: TGCAGTGCTAAGACAGGGTATAGCAATCAGCCCCAGCATTTT
cdr3_aa: CSAKTGYSNQPQHF
clone_size: many
j_call: TRBJ1-5
d_call: TRBD1
v_call: TRBV20-1

cdr3_nt: TGCGCCAGCAGCCCGGACGGGACTGCCGTAGGGGAGACCCAGTACTTC
cdr3_aa: CASSPDGTAVGETQYF
clone_size: many
j_call: TRBJ2-5
d_call: NA
v_call: TRBV5-1

cdr3_nt: TGTGCCAGCTCAGCGGGAGACGTTAATGAGCAGTTCTTC
cdr3_aa: CASSAGDVNEQFF
clone_size: NA
j_call: TRBJ2-1
d_call: TRBD2
v_call: TRBV11-3